The clone carrying this T cell receptor beta chain was counted many times. This specimen belongs to a study of low-dose radiotherapy and immunotherapy resistance in tumors. Per the germline V gene, CDR1 is SGHRS and CDR2 is YFSETQ. V was clipped by 4 bases and J by 6 bases; unmatched bases: 6. The CDR3 totals 15 residues. Alpha and beta chains were covered, as first-strand cDNA relied on TRAV- and TRBV-specific primers. TCRs underwent about 20 PCR cycles of amplification with a constant-region primer and V-primer adapter. One entry per CDR3 protein, called by TCRdb with MiXCR from the reads. This sample has roughly 56,000 distinct CDR3 sequences, with around 23% found just once. As for time point: after trial treatment. The sample's treatment: LDRT plus nivolumab, ipilimumab, low-dose cyclophosphamide and aspirin (RACIN trial).

The TCR was taken from a male donor with prostate cancer. Sample: PBMCs, taken after low-dose radiotherapy plus immunotherapy. The chain carries TRBV5-1 and TRBJ2-1; 11 bases match TRBD2. This CDR3 reads CASSPLAGGSNEQFF. The CDR3 nucleotides read TGCGCCAGCAGCCCGCTAGCGGGAGGAAGCAATGAGCAGTTCTTC.